The rows below give T cell receptor beta chains drawn from one sample of a study of T-cell memory formation after mild COVID-19. One entry per CDR3 protein, called by TCRdb with MiXCR from the 5' RACE reads. The table records more than 150,000 distinct CDR3 sequences, around a tenth of them present only once. What was sequenced was PBMCs or a T cell subset sorted from them (not recorded which). These TCRs come from a man aged 18-30 years who had mild COVID-19 (a few samples of this study predate the infection). Cell type and time point are not known. The CDR3 runs from the conserved cysteine through the conserved F or W. A D gene is named only where the DNA matches it firmly. The size entry is marked missing in some rows and otherwise reads once, few, many or a size class.

>TRBJ1-1|-|TRBV5-1|few
TGCGCCAGCAGCTTGAGTGCAAGGAACACTGAAGCTTTCTTT
CASSLSARNTEAFF
>TRBJ1-1|-|TRBV5-1|-
TGCGCCAGCAGAATTCAGGGGCCGAACACTGAAGCTTTCTTT
CASRIQGPNTEAFF
>TRBJ2-5|TRBD2|TRBV6-2/TRBV6-3|-
TGTGCCAGCAGTTGGCTTAGCGGGGGGCCGACGACAGGAGAGACCCAGTACTTC
CASSWLSGGPTTGETQYF
>TRBJ2-3|-|TRBV7-3|-
TGTGCCAGCAGCTTACTCTTCACAGATACGCAGTATTTT
CASSLLFTDTQYF
>TRBJ2-1|-|TRBV18|few
TGTGCCAGCTCACCCGACTACAATGAGCAGTTCTTC
CASSPDYNEQFF
>TRBJ1-3|-|TRBV12-3/TRBV12-4|-
TGTGCCAGCAGTTTGGAGGGAGGAGGAAACACCATATATTTT
CASSLEGGGNTIYF
>TRBJ1-1|-|TRBV20-1|once
TGCAGTGCCCGAAGGGGCCAAGCGAACACTGAAGCTTTCTTT
CSARRGQANTEAFF
>TRBJ1-4|-|TRBV12-3/TRBV12-4|many
TGTGCCAGCAGCTTACGACCAGGTGAAAAACTGTTTTTT
CASSLRPGEKLFF
>TRBJ2-5|-|TRBV28|-
TGTGCCAGCGAAGATTCGAACAATCGGGAGACCCAGTACTTC
CASEDSNNRETQYF
>TRBJ2-4|TRBD1|TRBV7-2|-
TGTGCCAGCAGCTACCTACAGGGGACCAAAAACATTCAGTACTTC
CASSYLQGTKNIQYF
>TRBJ2-7|TRBD2|TRBV5-5|few
TGTGCCAGCAGCTATGTTGGGGGGGGCTCCTACGAGCAGTACTTC
CASSYVGGGSYEQYF
>TRBJ2-2|TRBD2|TRBV7-2|many
TGTGCCAGCAGCTTAGATGGGACTAGCGGGGGAAGGGAGCTGTTTTTT
CASSLDGTSGGRELFF
>TRBJ1-1|-|TRBV12-3/TRBV12-4|many
TGTGCCAGCAGTTTCGGATTCAGGACTGAAGCTTTCTTT
CASSFGFRTEAFF
>TRBJ2-1|TRBD1|TRBV11-3|-
TGTGCCAGCAGCAAGGGGACAGACGAGCAGTTCTTC
CASSKGTDEQFF
>TRBJ2-6|TRBD1|TRBV7-6|few
TGTGCCAGCAGCTTAGCCGGGACAGGGTTTGGATCTGGGGCCAACGTCCTGACTTTC
CASSLAGTGFGSGANVLTF
>TRBJ1-2|-|TRBV20-1|once
TGCAGTGCTAGTCCTCGGGCGGATTATGGCTACACCTTC
CSASPRADYGYTF
>TRBJ2-3|-|TRBV2|-
TGTGCCAGCACCGAACTCGGGAGCACAGATACGCAGTATTTT
CASTELGSTDTQYF
>TRBJ2-6|-|TRBV7-3|few
TGTGCCAGCAGCCGATCGCGCTCTGGGGCCAACGTCCTGACTTTC
CASSRSRSGANVLTF
>TRBJ2-3|-|TRBV11-3|many
TGTGCCAGCAGCTCCGAAATGGGGCATACGCAGTATTTT
CASSSEMGHTQYF
>TRBJ1-5|-|TRBV6-2/TRBV6-3|-
TGTGCCAGCAAATTCCCCCCCCAGGGAGGTCAGCCCCAGCATTTT
CASKFPPQGGQPQHF
>TRBJ2-3|TRBD2|TRBV10-3|many
TGTGCCATCAGCGGGCTAGCGGGGCCTAGCACAGATACGCAGTATTTT
CAISGLAGPSTDTQYF
>TRBJ2-1|-|TRBV20-1|few
TGCAGTGCTAGAGATCCCCTCGAAAATGAGCAGTTCTTC
CSARDPLENEQFF
>TRBJ1-2|-|TRBV6-1|-
TGTGCCAGCAGCGGGACTCCCCGGGAAGGCTACACCTTC
CASSGTPREGYTF
>TRBJ2-5|-|TRBV18|few
TGTGCCAGCTCACCACCCACAGGCCAAGAGACCCAGTACTTC
CASSPPTGQETQYF
>TRBJ1-5|-|TRBV2|few
TGTGCCAGCAGTGGGGGCAGAAACGATCATAGCAATCAGCCCCAGCATTTT
CASSGGRNDHSNQPQHF
>TRBJ2-1|TRBD2|TRBV4-1|-
TGCGCCAGCAGCCAGAGACCCCTTCAGGGAGGGAAGCAGTTCTTC
CASSQRPLQGGKQFF
>TRBJ1-1|-|TRBV11-2|few
TGTGCCAGCAGCTCCGGGGGCTGGGGCACTGAAGCTTTCTTT
CASSSGGWGTEAFF
>TRBJ2-7|-|TRBV5-1|few
TGCGCCAGCAGCTCAACTGGGACCACCCTGGGGCAGTACTTC
CASSSTGTTLGQYF
>TRBJ1-2|-|TRBV29-1|-
TGCAGCGTTGAGTGGATTGGGGGAAACTATGGCTACACCTTC
CSVEWIGGNYGYTF
>TRBJ1-6|TRBD1|TRBV7-2|many
TGTGCCAGCAGCCAACAGGGGATGACACCCCTCCACTTT
CASSQQGMTPLHF
>TRBJ2-5|TRBD2|TRBV7-2|few
TGTGCCAGCAGCACGCAGCGACTAGCGGGGGCACAAGAGACCCAGTACTTC
CASSTQRLAGAQETQYF
>TRBJ1-3|TRBD1|TRBV3-1|-
TGTGCCAGCAGCCCGGCGGACAGGGTAGACACCATATATTTT
CASSPADRVDTIYF
>TRBJ1-2|TRBD1|TRBV7-8|many
TGTGCCAGCAGCTCGACAGGGTTTGCTGGTGGCTACACCTTC
CASSSTGFAGGYTF
>TRBJ2-3|-|TRBV20-1|-
TGCAGTAGTTTCGAGGGCGCAGATACGCAGTATTTT
CSSFEGADTQYF
>TRBJ2-2|-|TRBV7-2|few
TGTGCCAGCAGCTCCCCAGCCGGGGGTACCGGGGAGCTGTTTTTT
CASSSPAGGTGELFF
>TRBJ2-3|-|TRBV5-4|-
TGTGCCAGCAGCCTCGGGGCGGGGGCCCCCCGGGATACGCAGTATTTT
CASSLGAGAPRDTQYF
>TRBJ2-7|-|TRBV18|few
TGTGCCAGCTCAGCAGGGTCGATCTACGAGCAGTACTTC
CASSAGSIYEQYF
>TRBJ1-2|-|TRBV7-9|many
TGTGCCAGCAGCCCTCACAGGGATGGCTACACCTTC
CASSPHRDGYTF
>TRBJ2-5|-|TRBV5-1|many
TGCGCCAGCAGCTTGGCTGGGGGAAAAGAGACCCAGTACTTC
CASSLAGGKETQYF
>TRBJ2-7|-|TRBV5-1|few
TGCGCCAGCAGCTTGGGCCCAAGCACCTACGAGCAGTACTTC
CASSLGPSTYEQYF